This is a list of T cell receptor beta chains from one sample in a study of cytomegalovirus exposure and HLA in healthy donors. TCRdb keeps only in-frame clones here, not all; method: immunoSEQ multiplex PCR. The table records under 200,000 clones, around 82% of them present only once. The sequenced sample was PBMCs. The receptor set was obtained from a man aged 40-55 years in good health and CMV-seropositive. CDR3s include the opening cysteine and the closing phenylalanine or tryptophan. D genes are given only for firm matches. Some rows have no size entry. The others give once, few or many, or a class for an expanded clone.

abundance: NA; j_gene: TRBJ1-2; d_gene: TRBD1; v_gene: TRBV2; CDR3aa: CASTGQVTNYGYTF
abundance: once; j_gene: TRBJ1-5; d_gene: NA; v_gene: TRBV28; CDR3aa: CASSSDLPGETPQHF
abundance: once; j_gene: TRBJ2-3; d_gene: TRBD1; v_gene: TRBV6-6; CDR3aa: CASGNRGRGSTDTQYF
abundance: NA; j_gene: TRBJ2-7; d_gene: TRBD1; v_gene: TRBV5-1; CDR3aa: CASREQGAGEQYF
abundance: NA; j_gene: TRBJ2-7; d_gene: NA; v_gene: TRBV5-5; CDR3aa: CASSLEWRVTYEQYF
abundance: NA; j_gene: TRBJ2-3; d_gene: NA; v_gene: TRBV2; CDR3aa: CARSTGTHEDTQYF
abundance: NA; j_gene: TRBJ2-7; d_gene: NA; v_gene: TRBV7-9; CDR3aa: CALAQPLGEQYF
abundance: NA; j_gene: TRBJ2-1; d_gene: NA; v_gene: TRBV5-1; CDR3aa: CASSSAGSSYNEQFF
abundance: NA; j_gene: TRBJ1-1; d_gene: NA; v_gene: TRBV7-9; CDR3aa: CASSLGGGTEAFF
abundance: NA; j_gene: TRBJ2-3; d_gene: TRBD2; v_gene: TRBV5-1; CDR3aa: CASSTGLAGVADTQYF
abundance: NA; j_gene: TRBJ1-1; d_gene: NA; v_gene: TRBV12-5; CDR3aa: CASGLDDQNPRTANEGGTEAFF
abundance: NA; j_gene: TRBJ1-4; d_gene: TRBD1; v_gene: TRBV9; CDR3aa: CASSGRQGGEKLFF
abundance: NA; j_gene: TRBJ2-1; d_gene: TRBD1; v_gene: TRBV19; CDR3aa: CASSIPGQGYNEQFF
abundance: NA; j_gene: TRBJ2-7; d_gene: NA; v_gene: TRBV5-1; CDR3aa: CASRPRDSRSYEQYF